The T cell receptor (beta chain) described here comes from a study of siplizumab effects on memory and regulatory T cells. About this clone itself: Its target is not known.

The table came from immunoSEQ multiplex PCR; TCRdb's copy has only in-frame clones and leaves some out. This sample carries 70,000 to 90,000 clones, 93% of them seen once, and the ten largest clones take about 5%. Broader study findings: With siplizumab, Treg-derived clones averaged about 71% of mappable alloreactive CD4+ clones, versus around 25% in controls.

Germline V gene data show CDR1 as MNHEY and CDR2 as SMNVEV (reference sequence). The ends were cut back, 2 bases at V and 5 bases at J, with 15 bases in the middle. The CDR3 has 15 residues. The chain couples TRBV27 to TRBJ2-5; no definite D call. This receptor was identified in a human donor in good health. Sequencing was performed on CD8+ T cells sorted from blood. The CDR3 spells CASSLMGTDGETQYF. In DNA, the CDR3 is TGTGCCAGCAGTTTAATGGGAACAGATGGGGAGACCCAGTACTTC.